Presented here are 11 T cell receptor beta chains from one specimen sequenced in a study of cytomegalovirus exposure and HLA in healthy donors. PCR amplification relied on 60 Vbeta primers (plus 13 Jbeta primers). The table came from immunoSEQ multiplex PCR; TCRdb's copy has only in-frame clones and leaves some out. Here the sample spans 100,000 or so clones, approximately 80% being singletons. The source material was PBMCs. These receptors all come from a man under 40 in good health and CMV-seronegative.

The genes are TRBV27 and TRBJ1-5; a weak D match, TRBD1 (6 bases). The CDR3 runs 14 residues. Germline V gives CDR1 MNHEY, CDR2 SMNVEV (reference sequence). V shed 2 bases and J shed 3 bases, with 8 bases lying between them. The CDR3 here is CASSLRGNNQPQHF. DNA for the CDR3: TGTGCCAGCAGTTTAAGGGGGAACAATCAGCCCCAGCATTTT.

The V and J genes are TRBV10-3 and TRBJ1-2, with TRBD1 identical over 9 bases. The V gene end was trimmed by 6 bases and the J gene end by 3 bases; junction bases not matched to a gene: 5. The CDR3 has 14 amino acids. The germline V gene has CDR1 ENHRY and CDR2 SYGVKD. The CDR3 DNA follows: TGTGCCATCAGGGAGACAGGGGGGGACTATGGCTACACCTTC. It specifies CAIRETGGDYGYTF.

The chain combines TRBV28 with TRBJ1-5, with D possibly being TRBD1 (6 bases). CDR1 MDHEN and CDR2 SYDVKM come from the germline V gene. Trimming removed 8 bases from V and 6 bases from J, with 14 bases in between. The CDR3 covers 13 residues. The CDR3 nucleotides are TGTGCCAGCGTTAGTAGGGGGAGTCAGCCCCAGCATTTT. Translation: CASVSRGSQPQHF.

The chain recombines TRBV4-1 with TRBJ1-1; D may be TRBD1 (5 bases). Trimming shortened V by 0 bases and J by 0 bases, and 8 bases separated the two germline ends. The CDR3 has 15 amino acids. Germline values: CDR1 MGHRA, CDR2 YSYEKL. Here the CDR3 DNA reads TGCGCCAGCAGCCAAGATCCAGGGATGAACACTGAAGCTTTCTTT. This codes for CASSQDPGMNTEAFF.

J is TRBJ1-1 and V is TRBV5-1; tentatively, D is TRBD1 (5 bases). Trimming left V 7 bases short and J 4 bases short, with 14 bases between. There are 13 residues in the CDR3. Germline V lookup: CDR1 SGHRS, CDR2 YFSETQ. CDR3 sequence reads: CASWSSGSTEAFF. CDR3 DNA sequence: TGCGCCAGCTGGAGTTCAGGGTCCACTGAAGCTTTCTTT.

V is TRBV19 and J is TRBJ1-1, with 9 bases lining up with TRBD1. After removal of 7 bases from V and 3 bases from J, the junction contained 3 bases not matched to a gene. This CDR3 is built from 13 residues. Per the germline V gene, CDR1 is LNHDA and CDR2 is SQIVND (reference sequence). The CDR3: CASTTGGDTEAFF. Written as DNA, the CDR3 is TGTGCCAGTACGACAGGGGGGGACACTGAAGCTTTCTTT.

The chain employs TRBV18 and TRBJ2-7, with D possibly TRBD2 on 5 matching bases. Germline-derived CDR1 and CDR2 are KGHSH and LQKENI. Trimming removed 3 bases at V and 3 bases at J, with 9 bases between. This CDR3 region has 13 residues. The CDR3 DNA reads TGTGCCAGCTCACCCCTCGGGGACTACGAGCAGTACTTC. Protein product: CASSPLGDYEQYF. Drawing the rest from reference TRBV18 and TRBJ2-7, the complete variable domain is NAGVMQNPRHLVRRRGQEARLRCSPMKGHSHVYWYRQLPEEGLKFMVYLQKENIIDESGMPKERFSAEFPKEGPSILRIQQVVRGDSAAYFCASSPLGDYEQYFGPGTRLTVT.

The chain joins TRBV27 to TRBJ2-1; D is undetermined. Trimming took 5 bases from V and 4 from J, leaving 18 bases between them. CDR1 and CDR2 (germline): MNHEY, SMNVEV (reference sequence). This CDR3 contains 16 residues. The chain's CDR3 is CASSPMSTLVYNEQFF. The CDR3 DNA reads TGTGCCAGCAGTCCGATGTCTACCCTAGTATACAATGAGCAGTTCTTC.

The chain couples TRBV4-1 to TRBJ2-6, with TRBD1 as a possible D gene (6 bases). The CDR3 loop spans 17 amino acids. Germline loops: CDR1 MGHRA, CDR2 YSYEKL. V gave up 4 bases and J gave up 0 bases, with 13 bases separating them. CDR3 bases: TGCGCCAGCAGCCTCCGGACAGCGGACTCTGGGGCCAACGTCCTGACTTTC. The encoded protein is CASSLRTADSGANVLTF.

V usage is TRBV5-1 and J usage is TRBJ2-3, with D tentatively TRBD1 (6 bases). Germline V gene data show CDR1 as SGHRS and CDR2 as YFSETQ. The length of the CDR3 is 12 residues. V was cut by 6 bases and J by 10 bases, with 15 bases left in between. In DNA, the CDR3 is TGCGCCAGCACCCAAGACAGGCCTCCGCAGTATTTT. Encoded protein: CASTQDRPPQYF. Based on the CDR3 plus reference TRBV5-1 and TRBJ2-3, the full variable domain is KAGVTQTPRYLIKTRGQQVTLSCSPISGHRSVSWYQQTPGQGLQFLFEYFSETQRNKGNFPGRFSGRQFSNSRSEMNVSTLELGDSALYLCASTQDRPPQYFGPGTRLTVL.

The gene calls are TRBV7-9 and TRBJ1-2; possible D gene TRBD1, 5 bases. Looked up from germline, CDR1 is SEHNR and CDR2 is FQNEAQ (reference sequence). Between the trimmed V and J ends, which lost 1 base and 1 base, there was a span of 10 bases. This CDR3 is built from 15 residues. The CDR3 coding sequence is TGTGCCAGCAGCTTAGGTGTCAGGGATAACTATGGCTACACCTTC. Amino acid sequence: CASSLGVRDNYGYTF. Based on the CDR3 plus reference TRBV7-9 and TRBJ1-2, the full variable domain is DTGVSQNPRHKITKRGQNVTFRCDPISEHNRLYWYRQTLGQGPEFLTYFQNEAQLEKSRLLSDRFSAERPKGSFSTLEIQRTEQGDSAMYLCASSLGVRDNYGYTFGSGTRLTVV.